These 25 T cell receptor beta chains came from one sample sequenced in a study of CD8 T cells in Susac syndrome. An input of about 0.5 to 1 ug of RNA was subjected to reverse transcription using random hexamers. TCRdb analysed the immunoSEQ multiplex PCR reads with MiXCR anew, one entry per CDR3 protein. The data contain about 130,000 distinct CDR3 sequences, about 94% of them singletons. The sequenced sample consisted of CD4+ T cells from PBMCs. Source of these receptors: a human donor with multiple sclerosis.

The V call is TRBV29-1, the J call TRBJ1-4, with D possibly matching TRBD1 (5 bases). The CDR3 spans 17 residues. Germline CDR1 reads SQVTM; CDR2 reads ANQGSEA. V lost 4 bases and J 8 bases, leaving 26 bases between the germline ends. CDR3 sequence: CSVVWLVGGSEREKLFF. The CDR3 region has the DNA TGCAGCGTTGTCTGGCTCGTTGGGGGATCCGAGCGAGAAAAACTGTTTTTT.

The chain employs TRBV18 and TRBJ2-5, with D maybe TRBD2 (5 bases). This CDR3 region has 13 residues. V lost 4 bases to trimming and J lost 5 bases, with 11 bases between them. Germline V gene data show CDR1 as KGHSH and CDR2 as LQKENI. CDR3 sequence (DNA): TGTGCCAGCTCACGCGACCCGGGGGAGACCCAGTACTTC. It codes for CASSRDPGETQYF.

The chain joins TRBV30 to TRBJ2-5; TRBD1 might be the D (6 bases). Between the trimmed V and J ends, which lost 5 bases and 0 bases, there was a span of 13 bases. The V gene's germline CDR1 is GTSNPN and CDR2 SVGIG (reference sequence). The CDR3 has 14 residues. The CDR3 here is CAWGPQGYQETQYF. CDR3 DNA sequence: TGTGCCTGGGGACCCCAGGGGTACCAAGAGACCCAGTACTTC.

V is TRBV20-1 and J is TRBJ2-7, with 11 bases identical to TRBD2. This CDR3 is built from 16 residues. Unmatched junction bases numbered 9, after V lost 1 base and J lost 4 bases. Per the germline V gene, CDR1 is DFQATT and CDR2 is SNEGSKA (reference sequence). In DNA form, the CDR3 reads TGCAGTGCTAGAGCGAATAGCGGGAGGGCCGGGTACGAGCAGTACTTC. Translation: CSARANSGRAGYEQYF.

The V and J genes are TRBV30 and TRBJ2-7; the match to TRBD2 covers 8 bases. Germline-derived CDR1 and CDR2 are GTSNPN and SVGIG (reference sequence). V trimming: 0 bases; J trimming: 5 bases; junction bases outside the gene matches: 18. The CDR3 totals 18 residues. CDR3 sequence reads: CAWSVLAGREGLRNEQYF. DNA for the CDR3: TGTGCCTGGAGTGTTTTGGCGGGACGGGAGGGCCTCAGGAACGAGCAGTACTTC. Using reference TRBV30 and TRBJ2-7 for the parts outside the CDR3, the full variable domain is SQTIHQWPATLVQPVGSPLSLECTVEGTSNPNLYWYRQAAGRGLQLLFYSVGIGQISSEVPQNLSASRPQDRQFILSSKKLLLSDSGFYLCAWSVLAGREGLRNEQYFGPGTRLTVT.

V and J are TRBV30 and TRBJ1-5; 10 nucleotides line up with TRBD1. The CDR3 loop spans 14 amino acids. Unmatched junction bases numbered 2, after V lost 1 base and J lost 5 bases. Germline lookup yields CDR1 GTSNPN and CDR2 SVGIG (reference sequence). The CDR3 spells CAWSATGGYQPQHF. In DNA form, the CDR3 reads TGTGCCTGGAGTGCGACAGGGGGCTATCAGCCCCAGCATTTT.

This clonotype was found once. V and J are TRBV11-2 and TRBJ2-7, with D unresolved. CDR3 size: 14 residues. CDR1 is SGHAT and CDR2 is FQNNGV in the germline V gene. V was cut by 4 bases and J by 2 bases, with 12 bases left in between. CDR3 nucleotides: TGTGCCAGCAGCTCCCTGTCCCACGCCTACGAGCAGTACTTC. Protein sequence: CASSSLSHAYEQYF. Complete variable domain (other parts from reference TRBV11-2 and TRBJ2-7): EAGVAQSPRYKIIEKRQSVAFWCNPISGHATLYWYQQILGQGPKLLIQFQNNGVVDDSQLPKDRFSAERLKGVDSTLKIQPAKLEDSAVYLCASSSLSHAYEQYFGPGTRLTVT.

This clonotype came up once. This chain links TRBV3-1 with TRBJ2-7, with D perhaps being TRBD1 or TRBD2 (5 bases each). V was clipped by 0 bases and J by 5 bases, with 17 bases between them. The germline V gene has CDR1 LGHDT and CDR2 YNNKEL (reference sequence). CDR3 size: 16 residues. The CDR3 sequence: CASSQDGTLPPHEQYF. In DNA form, the CDR3 reads TGTGCCAGCAGCCAAGATGGGACCCTACCTCCCCACGAGCAGTACTTC.

The genes are TRBV15 and TRBJ1-5; maybe TRBD1 (6 bases). CDR1 and CDR2 (germline): LNHNV, YYDKDF (reference sequence). This CDR3 has 17 amino acids. The V gene lost 1 base and the J gene lost 2 bases, with 15 bases spanning the gap. In nucleotides, the CDR3 is TGTGCCACCAGCAGAGTCGGGTTACAGGGCGGCAATCAGCCCCAGCATTTT. It specifies CATSRVGLQGGNQPQHF.

The chain joins TRBV19 to TRBJ2-2; TRBD1 is a possible D gene (6 bases). V was pared by 7 bases and J by 7 bases, with 16 bases between. The CDR3 covers 14 residues. CDR1 LNHDA and CDR2 SQIVND come from the germline V gene (reference sequence). The CDR3 bases are TGTGCCAGTACCAAAAGAACAGGGAGCGGGGAGCTGTTTTTT. Protein sequence: CASTKRTGSGELFF.

The chain joins TRBV25-1 to TRBJ2-6; D is ambiguous. Germline assignment: CDR1 MGHDK and CDR2 SYGVNS. With 8 bases removed from V and 3 bases from J, the gap between germline ends came to 11 bases. CDR3 length: 14 amino acids. CDR3 sequence reads: CASCQLGGANVLTF. The CDR3 region has the DNA TGTGCCAGCTGTCAATTAGGTGGGGCCAACGTCCTGACTTTC.

The J gene is TRBJ1-4, the V gene TRBV14, with 11 bases identical to TRBD1. The CDR3 spans 16 residues. The V segment lost 2 bases and the J segment 3 bases; nucleotides outside the gene matches: 2. CDR1 is SGHDN and CDR2 is FVKESK in the germline V gene. The CDR3 reads CASSQRTGGSNEKLFF. CDR3 DNA sequence: TGTGCCAGCAGCCAAAGGACAGGGGGCTCTAATGAAAAACTGTTTTTT.

The CDR3 loop is CSVVRPGTYYNEQFF. CDR3 coding DNA: TGCAGCGTTGTCCGCCCCGGGACATATTACAATGAGCAGTTCTTC. The chain employs TRBV29-1 and TRBJ2-1; weak D call: TRBD1 (6 bases). Germline assignment: CDR1 SQVTM and CDR2 ANQGSEA. The CDR3 runs 15 residues. The V end lost 4 bases, the J end lost 4 bases, and 17 bases lay between the germline ends.

The chain recombines TRBV2 with TRBJ2-7; no firm D call. This CDR3 region has 15 residues. Germline lookup yields CDR1 SNHLY and CDR2 FYNNEI. V lost 6 bases, J lost 1 base, and 16 bases lay in between. This chain's CDR3 is CASSVDGYRSYEQYF. CDR3 in DNA: TGTGCCAGCAGCGTGGACGGGTACCGGTCCTACGAGCAGTACTTC.

The chain uses TRBV6-2 or TRBV6-3 and TRBJ2-7, with unresolved D. The germline V gene encodes CDR1 MNHEY and CDR2 SVGEGT. The CDR3 runs 13 residues. V was cut by 5 bases and J by 9 bases, with 17 bases left in between. CDR3 sequence (DNA): TGTGCCAGCAGTCCCCAGGTCCAGACCCGGCAGTACTTC. The encoded protein is CASSPQVQTRQYF.

The chain carries TRBV29-1 and TRBJ2-7, with D perhaps matching TRBD1 (5 bases). The CDR3 runs 13 residues. The germline gives CDR1 SQVTM, CDR2 ANQGSEA. V lost 3 bases to trimming and J lost 3 bases, with 12 bases between them. CDR3 DNA: TGCAGCGTTGAGGCTCCAGGGATCTACGAGCAGTACTTC. Amino acids: CSVEAPGIYEQYF.

The gene calls are TRBV12-3 or TRBV12-4 and TRBJ1-2; 12 bases are shared with TRBD1. The CDR3 is 13 amino acids. V was clipped by 9 bases and J by 9 bases; unmatched bases: 8. Written as DNA, the CDR3 is TGTGCCAGTTTCAGGGACAGGGGGCTCCGCTACACCTTC. This translates into CASFRDRGLRYTF.

This clonotype was detected only once. V and J are TRBV20-1 and TRBJ1-4; D call uncertain. Germline loops: CDR1 DFQATT, CDR2 SNEGSKA (reference sequence). The CDR3 runs 16 residues. V lost 3 bases to trimming and J lost 0 bases, with 14 bases between them. The CDR3 spells CSASPPVIATNEKLFF. CDR3 DNA sequence: TGCAGTGCTAGTCCCCCAGTGATAGCAACTAATGAAAAACTGTTTTTT.

The CDR3 nucleotides are TGTGCCAGCTCACCACTAGTATCGAACACCGGGGAGCTGTTTTTT. Amino acids: CASSPLVSNTGELFF. This chain links TRBV18 with TRBJ2-2; D unresolved. The V gene's germline CDR1 is KGHSH and CDR2 LQKENI. This CDR3 spans 15 amino acids. V dropped 1 base and J dropped 0 bases, with 6 bases sitting between them.

The chain couples TRBV29-1 to TRBJ1-2, with D perhaps TRBD1 (6 bases). This CDR3 spans 12 amino acids. Trimming pared 3 bases from V and 8 bases from J, leaving 13 bases between. Germline V CDR1 and CDR2: SQVTM, ANQGSEA. CDR3 amino acids: CSVDRQGKGYTF. The DNA for the CDR3 is TGCAGCGTTGACCGGCAGGGGAAAGGCTACACCTTC.

This clonotype was recorded only once. The chain employs TRBV29-1 and TRBJ1-2; TRBD1 might be the D (6 bases). Trimming took off 6 bases at V and 8 bases at J, with 22 bases between the two ends. CDR1 is SQVTM and CDR2 is ANQGSEA in the germline V gene. This CDR3 region has 14 residues. In DNA, the CDR3 is TGCAGCGTACCGAAGTCAAACAGGGTTGGCGGCTACACCTTC. Amino acid sequence: CSVPKSNRVGGYTF.

The chain employs TRBV14 and TRBJ1-5; TRBD1 matches 9 bases. CDR3 length equals 16 residues. In germline, CDR1 is SGHDN, CDR2 FVKESK. Germline trimming cut 4 bases from V and 4 bases from J; bases unmatched to any gene: 8. The DNA for the CDR3 is TGTGCCAGCAGCCCTGGGGGGGGACAGGGAAATCAGCCCCAGCATTTT. As protein: CASSPGGGQGNQPQHF.

The gene calls are TRBV6-5 and TRBJ2-2; 7 bases align to TRBD2. Germline CDR1 reads MNHEY; CDR2 reads SVGAGI. CDR3 length: 15 amino acids. V was pared by 4 bases and J by 6 bases, with 8 bases of the junction left unmatched. CDR3 loop: CASSSSGGLPGELFF. CDR3 DNA sequence: TGTGCCAGCAGTTCCTCCGGGGGGTTGCCCGGGGAGCTGTTTTTT.

This rearrangement joins TRBV19 to TRBJ2-5, with D tentatively TRBD1 (5 bases). Trimming removed 10 bases at V and 1 base at J, with 13 bases between. The germline V gene encodes CDR1 LNHDA and CDR2 SQIVND (reference sequence). This CDR3 is 13 amino acids long. The CDR3 DNA sequence: TGTGCCACCTCTCCGACAGTCCAAGAGACCCAGTACTTC. Amino acid sequence: CATSPTVQETQYF.

The rearrangement uses TRBV4-1 and TRBJ2-7; 7 nucleotides agree with TRBD1. V dropped 3 bases and J dropped 3; count of bases not matched to a gene: 8. Per germline, CDR1 MGHRA and CDR2 YSYEKL. The CDR3 is made up of 15 amino acids. This CDR3 is CASSHLQGQIYEQYF. For the CDR3, the DNA is TGCGCCAGCAGCCATCTACAGGGACAGATCTACGAGCAGTACTTC.